One sample yielded the 27 T cell receptor beta chains listed below, sequenced in a study of T-cell memory formation after mild COVID-19. A single record per CDR3 protein comes from TCRdb applying MiXCR to the 5' RACE reads. The data show under 400,000 distinct CDR3 sequences, with more than 20% seen just once and 12% held by the top ten. Sequenced material: PBMCs or a T cell subset sorted from them (not recorded which). The origin of the receptors is an adult woman who had mild COVID-19 (a few samples of this study predate the infection). Cell type and time point are not known.

This clonotype was found a few times. This chain connects TRBV7-9 to TRBJ1-2; D might be TRBD1 (6 bases). V was pared by 2 bases and J by 5 bases, with 12 bases between. Germline V gene sequence: CDR1 SEHNR, CDR2 FQNEAQ (reference sequence). The CDR3 extends over 14 amino acids. CDR3 protein: CASSLRGGPYGYTF. The CDR3 nucleotides are TGTGCCAGCAGCTTACGTGGGGGCCCTTATGGCTACACCTTC.

V usage is TRBV7-2 and J usage is TRBJ1-3; no clear D. Germline loops: CDR1 SGHTA, CDR2 FQGNSA. This CDR3 has 15 residues. The ends were cut back, 4 bases at V and 2 bases at J, with 12 bases in the middle. CDR3 DNA: TGTGCCAGCAGCTCGGGTTTTGGGGCTGGAAACACCATATATTTT. It translates to CASSSGFGAGNTIYF. The whole variable domain, filled in from reference TRBV7-2 and TRBJ1-3, reads GAGVSQSPSNKVTEKGKDVELRCDPISGHTALYWYRQSLGQGLEFLIYFQGNSAPDKSGLPSDRFSAERTGGSVSTLTIQRTQQEDSAVYLCASSSGFGAGNTIYFGEGSWLTVV.

A few counts support this clonotype. The V gene is TRBV7-9, the J gene TRBJ2-5, with 14 bases identical to TRBD2. The germline CDR1 and CDR2 sequences are SEHNR and FQNEAQ (reference sequence). The CDR3 is 17 residues long. Trimming removed 4 bases from V and 5 bases from J; junction bases left unmatched: 9. CDR3 DNA: TGTGCCAGCAGCTCCTGGACTAGCGGGAGGACGGGGGAGACCCAGTACTTC. It codes for CASSSWTSGRTGETQYF.

This chain links TRBV2 with TRBJ1-1; D call uncertain. The CDR3 totals 13 residues. V lost 2 bases and J lost 4, with 8 bases in between. In germline, CDR1 is SNHLY, CDR2 FYNNEI. DNA for the CDR3: TGTGCCAGCAGTGAAAGGGAGACCACTGAAGCTTTCTTT. Amino acids: CASSERETTEAFF.

The V and J genes are TRBV5-1 and TRBJ2-1; D could derive from TRBD1 or TRBD2 (6 bases each). The CDR3 covers 16 residues. The germline V gene has CDR1 SGHRS and CDR2 YFSETQ. V lost 0 bases to trimming and J lost 1 base, with 11 bases between them. CDR3 in DNA: TGCGCCAGCAGCTTGGCCGGGGGCTGGTCCTACAATGAGCAGTTCTTC. Its protein is CASSLAGGWSYNEQFF.

This chain links TRBV20-1 with TRBJ2-7; weak D call: TRBD2 (6 bases). This CDR3 is built from 14 residues. V lost 6 bases and J 2 bases, leaving 17 bases between the germline ends. Germline CDR1 reads DFQATT; CDR2 reads SNEGSKA (reference sequence). Here the CDR3 reads CSATSESGAYEQYF. The DNA for the CDR3 is TGCAGTGCGACTAGTGAGTCAGGAGCCTACGAGCAGTACTTC.

This clonotype was seen only a few times. This rearrangement joins TRBV7-9 to TRBJ2-7, with 10 bases fitting TRBD2. This CDR3 is built from 14 residues. Germline trimming cut 4 bases from V and 5 bases from J; bases unmatched to any gene: 5. Germline V gene lookup returns CDR1 SEHNR and CDR2 FQNEAQ (reference sequence). Written as DNA, the CDR3 is TGTGCCAGCAGCTCCACTAGCGGGGACCACGAGCAGTACTTC. Encoded protein: CASSSTSGDHEQYF. Full variable domain (remainder filled in from reference TRBV7-9 and TRBJ2-7): DTGVSQNPRHKITKRGQNVTFRCDPISEHNRLYWYRQTLGQGPEFLTYFQNEAQLEKSRLLSDRFSAERPKGSFSTLEIQRTEQGDSAMYLCASSSTSGDHEQYFGPGTRLTVT.

This clonotype was found a few times. The CDR3 DNA reads as TGCAGTGCTAGAGTTGTGATAGAGAGGTACAATGAGCAGTTCTTC. Amino acid sequence: CSARVVIERYNEQFF. The V gene is TRBV20-1, the J gene TRBJ2-1; the D is unclear. Germline-derived CDR1 and CDR2 are DFQATT and SNEGSKA (reference sequence). The CDR3 runs to 15 residues. Trimming pared 1 base from V and 4 bases from J, leaving 14 bases between.

CDR3 DNA sequence: TGTGCCAGCAGCACTCGACTAGCGGGCCCCTACGAGCAGTACTTC. Translation: CASSTRLAGPYEQYF. The chain joins TRBV4-2 to TRBJ2-7; TRBD2 aligns across 10 bases. Germline assignment: CDR1 LGHNA and CDR2 YNFKEQ. J was trimmed by 2 bases and V by 5 bases; bases with no gene match: 6. This CDR3 is built from 15 residues.

The chain combines TRBV12-3 or TRBV12-4 with TRBJ1-1, with D uncertain. The CDR3 runs 13 residues. V lost 2 bases and J 1 base, leaving 5 bases between the germline ends. CDR3 in amino acids: CASSLPGNTEAFF. For the CDR3, the DNA is TGTGCCAGCAGTTTACCCGGGAACACTGAAGCTTTCTTT.

This clonotype has more than one count but fewer than ten. The V gene is TRBV12-3 or TRBV12-4, the J gene TRBJ1-6, with D maybe TRBD1 (5 bases). With 6 bases removed from V and 3 bases from J, the gap between germline ends came to 15 bases. This CDR3 region has 16 residues. The CDR3 coding sequence is TGTGCCAGCAGGCGGGACGGAACTAACTATAATTCACCCCTCCACTTT. It codes for CASRRDGTNYNSPLHF.

V gene TRBV7-9 combines with J gene TRBJ2-1, with 11 bases aligning to TRBD2. The germline V gene has CDR1 SEHNR and CDR2 FQNEAQ (reference sequence). J gave up 4 bases and V 8 bases, and 7 bases lay outside the gene matches. The CDR3 loop spans 15 amino acids. The CDR3 coding sequence is TGTGCCAGCCACCCGGGACTAGCGGATTACAATGAGCAGTTCTTC. The encoded protein is CASHPGLADYNEQFF.

This clonotype has a handful of counts. The chain uses TRBV12-3 or TRBV12-4 and TRBJ1-4; D is unclear. V was clipped by 6 bases and J by 11 bases, with 13 bases between them. The CDR3 covers 12 residues. This CDR3 reads CASSSILAKLFF. In DNA, the CDR3 is TGTGCCAGCAGCTCGATCTTAGCGAAACTGTTTTTT.

The CDR3 DNA sequence: TGCAGTGCTAGAGGCACAGGGGGGTTCTCCTACGAGCAGTACTTC. This translates into CSARGTGGFSYEQYF. This chain uses TRBV20-1 with TRBJ2-7; 8 bases map to TRBD1. The germline V gene has CDR1 DFQATT and CDR2 SNEGSKA (reference sequence). Unmatched junction bases numbered 5, after V lost 1 base and J lost 0 bases. The CDR3 extends over 15 amino acids.

The V call is TRBV9, the J call TRBJ2-3; 13 nucleotides line up with TRBD2. This CDR3 has 16 residues. The germline V gene has CDR1 SGDLS and CDR2 YYNGEE. The trim removed 2 bases at V and 2 bases at J, leaving 2 bases unmatched. Written as DNA, the CDR3 is TGTGCCAGCAGCGTGGGACTAGCGGGACTCACAGATACGCAGTATTTT. Amino acids: CASSVGLAGLTDTQYF.

This clonotype was seen many times. This rearrangement joins TRBV11-2 to TRBJ2-7; D is possibly TRBD2 (6 bases). The CDR3 runs 14 residues. Deletions cut 6 bases from V and 1 base from J, with 13 bases between. Germline V gene lookup returns CDR1 SGHAT and CDR2 FQNNGV. The CDR3 protein is CASSLGLPSYEQYF. CDR3 bases: TGTGCCAGCAGTTTGGGACTTCCTTCCTACGAGCAGTACTTC.

The chain has TRBV5-4 and TRBJ1-2; 8 nucleotides agree with TRBD1. With V trimmed by 4 bases and J by 6 bases, 11 bases remained unmatched. Germline CDR1 SGHNT, CDR2 YYREEE (reference sequence). This CDR3 spans 15 amino acids. The CDR3 region has the DNA TGTGCCAGCAGCATCGGACAGGGTAGACGGGATGGCTACACCTTC. Protein: CASSIGQGRRDGYTF. Filled out from reference TRBV5-4 and TRBJ1-2, the complete variable domain reads ETGVTQSPTHLIKTRGQQVTLRCSSQSGHNTVSWYQQALGQGPQFIFQYYREEENGRGNFPPRFSGLQFPNYSSELNVNALELDDSALYLCASSIGQGRRDGYTFGSGTRLTVV.

The chain carries TRBV20-1 and TRBJ2-2, with 9 nucleotides matching TRBD2. After removal of 0 bases from V and 4 bases from J, the junction contained 3 bases not matched to a gene. Germline V gene sequence: CDR1 DFQATT, CDR2 SNEGSKA (reference sequence). CDR3 length equals 15 residues. The CDR3 sequence is CSAREASGTTGELFF. DNA for the CDR3: TGCAGTGCTAGAGAGGCTAGCGGGACCACCGGGGAGCTGTTTTTT.

Worth noting for this clonotype: At one boundary the junction diverges from the germline segment, which might be a read error. The rearrangement joins TRBV20-1 to TRBJ2-3; D might be TRBD1 or TRBD2, each matching 5 bases. CDR1 and CDR2 from the germline V gene are DFQATT and SNEGSKA (reference sequence). The CDR3 runs to 15 residues. CDR3 sequence (DNA): TGCAGTGCCAGAGGGGTGGCCAGAGACACAGATACGCAGTATTTT. Amino acid sequence: CSARGVARDTDTQYF.

The table lists this clonotype with a few counts. The chain joins TRBV7-9 to TRBJ2-7; D might be TRBD1 (5 bases). Trimming cost V 8 bases and J 7 bases, with 15 bases left between them. This CDR3 comprises 12 residues. From germline, CDR1 is SEHNR and CDR2 FQNEAQ (reference sequence). CDR3 DNA sequence: TGTGCCAGCCGACAGATTCTTGGGGAGCAGTACTTC. This codes for CASRQILGEQYF.

This rearrangement joins TRBV12-3 or TRBV12-4 to TRBJ2-7; D may be TRBD2 (5 bases). Trimming pared 9 bases from V and 4 bases from J, leaving 19 bases between. The CDR3 runs 14 residues. This CDR3 is CASRRRGWEYEQYF. The CDR3 DNA follows: TGTGCCAGTCGTAGAAGAGGTTGGGAGTACGAGCAGTACTTC.

Note on this clonotype: An end of the junction does not agree with germline; a read error may underlie this. This chain uses TRBV7-7 with TRBJ2-1; TRBD2 matches at 7 bases. The CDR3 runs to 14 residues. Germline-derived CDR1 and CDR2 are SSHAT and FNYEAQ (reference sequence). CDR3 protein: CASSLERGVNEQFF. The CDR3 bases are TGTGCTAGCAGCTTAGAGCGGGGAGTCAATGAGCAGTTCTTC.

This clonotype was counted only a few times. The V gene is TRBV5-5, the J gene TRBJ2-1; the D gene is possibly TRBD2 (6 bases). Germline V gene sequence: CDR1 SGHKS, CDR2 YYEKEE (reference sequence). The CDR3 loop spans 15 amino acids. Trimming removed 4 bases at V and 0 bases at J, with 11 bases between. Here the CDR3 reads CASSPGSYSYNEQFF. The CDR3, as DNA: TGTGCCAGCAGCCCCGGGAGCTACTCCTACAATGAGCAGTTCTTC. The complete variable domain, with remaining parts taken from reference TRBV5-5 and TRBJ2-1, reads DAGVTQSPTHLIKTRGQQVTLRCSPISGHKSVSWYQQVLGQGPQFIFQYYEKEERGRGNFPDRFSARQFPNYSSELNVNALLLGDSALYLCASSPGSYSYNEQFFGPGTRLTVL.

This clonotype was seen only a few times. The chain combines TRBV6-6 with TRBJ1-2; 7 nucleotides match TRBD1. Germline V gives CDR1 MNHNY, CDR2 SVGAGI (reference sequence). The J segment lost 8 bases and the V segment lost 5 bases, leaving 11 bases of the junction unmatched. CDR3 length equals 14 residues. CDR3 protein: CASSPTGVLGGYTF. The CDR3 region has the DNA TGTGCCAGCAGTCCTACAGGGGTCTTAGGGGGCTACACCTTC.

This clonotype was detected only a few times. The chain couples TRBV6-6 to TRBJ2-3; 8 bases match TRBD1. The length of the CDR3 is 16 residues. Unmatched junction bases numbered 10, after V lost 6 bases and J lost 2 bases. Germline V gene data show CDR1 as MNHNY and CDR2 as SVGAGI (reference sequence). CDR3: CASRGTDRAFTDTQYF. Written as DNA, the CDR3 is TGTGCCAGCAGGGGAACGGACAGGGCTTTCACAGATACGCAGTATTTT.

This clonotype has more than one count but fewer than ten. This rearrangement joins TRBV7-3 to TRBJ1-6, with TRBD1 matching over 7 bases. Germline CDR1 reads SGHTA; CDR2 reads FQGTGA. The trim removed 6 bases at V and 7 bases at J, leaving 6 bases unmatched. This CDR3 is 14 amino acids long. The CDR3 loop is CASRETGWNSPLHF. CDR3 nucleotides: TGTGCCAGCAGGGAGACAGGGTGGAATTCACCCCTCCACTTT.

The genes are TRBV9 and TRBJ2-5, with TRBD1 matching over 10 bases. With 2 bases clipped from V and 4 bases from J, the junction kept 11 bases outside the gene matches. Germline V gene data show CDR1 as SGDLS and CDR2 as YYNGEE. This CDR3 contains 17 residues. CDR3 in DNA: TGTGCCAGCAGCGTCGGACAGGGGGGCGAGGAAACAGAGACCCAGTACTTC. The encoded protein is CASSVGQGGEETETQYF. Complete variable domain (other parts from reference TRBV9 and TRBJ2-5): DSGVTQTPKHLITATGQRVTLRCSPRSGDLSVYWYQQSLDQGLQFLIQYYNGEERAKGNILERFSAQQFPDLHSELNLSSLELGDSALYFCASSVGQGGEETETQYFGPGTRLLVL.